The sequence of this T cell receptor beta chain was determined in a study of early T cells in non-severe SARS-CoV-2 infection (dated by TCRdb to the early 2020s). Regarding the research as a whole: Bulk RNA from unsorted whole blood was used for TCR sequencing, so alpha and beta chains could not be paired. Study-wide conclusions, independent of this receptor: VDJdb matching was skewed toward anti-spike CD8 responses and likely underestimated virus-specific expansions, missing private and CD4 specificities.

The library was prepared using 5' RACE. The run used a NextSeq 500. The TCR library protocol attached unique molecular identifiers to individual cDNA molecules to correct for sequencing error and PCR bias. Sequencing covered both TCR alpha and beta chains, and within each sample the abundances of alpha and beta sequences were tightly co-correlated. The original pipeline was this. Decombinator V4 was used to perform V gene, J gene and CDR3 annotation of TCR sequences. Expanded TCRs were defined as changing significantly between any two time points under a Poisson model with p below 0.0001. Abundances of TCRs were expressed as counts per million after normalisation to the total number of TCRs sequenced in each sample. MAIT TCRs were defined by TRAV1-2 paired with TRAJ12, TRAJ20 or TRAJ33, and iNKT TCRs by TRAV10 paired with TRAJ18. VDJdb, accessed on 1 November 2021, was searched for TCRs annotated for CMV, EBV and SARS-CoV-2, and TCRs annotated for more than one antigen were excluded. Clones were called with MiXCR by TCRdb after fastp trimmed the public reads at Q25, and only in-frame beta chains were retained. Every CDR3 protein is listed once, alongside the most common genes and DNA of its rows. TCRdb, rather than the study authors, made the V and J calls. The sample includes 70,000 to 90,000 distinct CDR3 sequences, with approximately 10% observed a single time. The biggest ten clones account for over 3.5% of the sample.

The germline V gene encodes CDR1 LGHDT and CDR2 YNNKEL (reference sequence). The CDR3 sequence holds 16 residues, the cysteine and phenylalanine included. Here the CDR3 DNA is all that survives: 48 bases in frame from base 1. At the junction V is shortened by 4 bases and J by 3 bases; bases outside the gene matches: 9. This clonotype was detected many times. It has no known antigen specificity. Per-nucleotide qualities are absent, and no much larger clonotype sits a single base away. This was a case-control study nested in a cohort of healthcare workers in London, UK, who had nasopharyngeal swab PCR tests and blood samples taken every week. Healthcare workers were recruited during the week of the UK lockdown, between 23 and 31 March 2020, and followed weekly for up to about 15 weeks.

In this chain, TRBV3-1 is recombined with TRBJ2-3; 8 junctional bases match TRBD2. Specimen: whole blood. The TCR sequence derives from an adult who was a healthcare worker with PCR-confirmed SARS-CoV-2 infection or an uninfected control (not recorded which). The CDR3 loop reads CASSPEGGGRTDTQYF. The base sequence is TGTGCCAGCAGCCCTGAAGGCGGGGGGAGGACAGATACGCAGTATTTT.